This T cell receptor (beta chain) was captured in a study of blood T cell repertoires in COVID-19 (TCRdb year 2020). Concerning the study at large: Collaborator samples came from the United States, Italy and Spain and covered acute and convalescent phases of COVID-19. Samples were obtained from the ongoing ImmuneRACE study (first 160 participants) and from roughly 1,300 subjects provided by 6 global collaborators. A de-identified subject ID, COVID-19 status, age in years and sex were almost always included in the sample metadata. The repertoires were released in a freely available public database meant as a resource for research on the immune response to SARS-CoV-2. The prospective study material was composed of cDNA or gDNA derived from T cells, B-cell-depleted T cells, or PBMCs. HLA class I and class II types, where available, came from metadata supplied by the sample provider rather than from assay-based typing. Subjects who had been exposed to COVID-19, were actively infected with it, or had recovered from it provided the deeply sampled blood TCRbeta repertoires that made up the dataset.

About this clone: What this receptor recognizes is not known. The input lacks base qualities; no much larger clone sits a single base away.

TCRbeta CDR3 regions were amplified from genomic DNA using the immunoSEQ Assay, a bias-controlled multiplex PCR. Per the authors' processing: The number of nucleated cells in each sample was estimated from the amplification of reference gene primers within the assay. To quantify the absolute abundance of each unique TCRbeta CDR3 rearrangement, sequence reads were collapsed and filtered. For each sample, productive Simpson clonality was calculated by taking the square root of Simpson's diversity index across productive rearrangements. This immuneACCESS table, as held by TCRdb, lists in-frame sequences with V and J called but not all clones. Of the missing ones, under half trace to an unresolved V gene in checked studies; the others have no known cause. The V and J calls and clone size come from that table; D and trimming were worked out from the DNA. The sample table shows roughly 480,000 clones, and approximately 89% are seen once. The ten biggest clones cover roughly 1% of the sample.

The investigation overall reported the following: Clinical and demographic metadata were provided uncurated, with the amount varying by source and participant.

One collaborating source in Seattle enrolled patients during active infection and followed them longitudinally through the course of disease. Whole blood was collected in K2EDTA tubes by collaborating institutions according to the institutions' own protocols. For TCRbeta analysis, collaborators shipped samples as frozen whole blood, isolated PBMCs, or DNA extracted from either of those sample types. The CDR3 holds 11 amino acids from the cysteine to the phenylalanine. The entry retains the CDR3 DNA only, 33 bases that are in frame from base 1. For CDR1 and CDR2, the germline V gene lists SGHTA and FQGNSA. V and J lose 3 bases and 9 bases, and a span of 8 bases separates them.

The receptor's source is a young man with COVID-19, enrolled during active disease. Rearrangement joined TRBV7-2 to TRBJ1-2, with a weak D call of TRBD1 (5 bases match). The sample consisted of peripheral blood. CDR3 reads: CASSFDRSYTF. The nucleotide sequence is given as TGTGCCAGCAGCTTTGACAGAAGCTACACCTTC.